Listed below are T cell receptor beta chains from one sample, sequenced in a study of control samples from healthy donors and cancer patients. Data came from immunoSEQ multiplex PCR; TCRdb stores just in-frame clones and leaves some out. The data hold under 80,000 clones, with over 70% observed a single time. What was sequenced was blood. These receptors all stem from a middle-aged man in good health. The CDR3 runs from the conserved cysteine through the conserved F or W. A D gene is named only where the DNA matches it firmly. Only part of the rows carry a size: once, few, many, or a class if the clone is expanded.

TRBV28	.	TRBD1	TRBJ1-2	CASSPAGTGVDYGYTF	TGTGCCAGCAGTCCTGCTGGGACAGGGGTTGACTATGGCTACACCTTC
TRBV30	.	.	TRBJ2-5	CAWSDGARGETQYF	TGTGCCTGGAGCGACGGAGCAAGGGGAGAGACCCAGTACTTC
TRBV7-2	.	.	TRBJ1-4	CASSPGIFHSNEKLFF	TGTGCCAGCAGCCCGGGGATTTTTCACTCTAATGAAAAACTGTTTTTT
TRBV2	.	TRBD2	TRBJ2-2	CASRAGLAGHANTGELFF	TGTGCCAGCAGGGCCGGACTAGCGGGGCATGCGAACACCGGGGAGCTGTTTTTT
TRBV7-9	.	.	TRBJ2-7	CASSLGGRAYEQYF	TGTGCCAGCAGCTTAGGCGGCAGGGCCTACGAGCAGTACTTC
TRBV4-3	.	.	TRBJ2-7	CASSQALGSGGQYF	TGCGCCAGCAGCCAAGCTCTGGGGTCCGGCGGGCAGTACTTC
TRBV4-1	.	.	TRBJ1-3	CASSQETLSGGPGNTIYF	TGCGCCAGCAGCCAGGAAACACTCTCTGGGGGCCCTGGAAACACCATATATTTT
TRBV24-1	.	.	TRBJ1-6	CATSDGRAGMSSYNSPLHF	TGTGCCACCAGTGATGGGCGGGCAGGAATGAGCTCCTATAATTCACCCCTCCACTTT
TRBV3-1/TRBV3-2	.	TRBD2	TRBJ2-1	CASSQDWGLAGDRFF	TGTGCCAGCAGCCAAGATTGGGGACTAGCGGGAGACCGGTTCTTC
TRBV6-4	.	TRBD1	TRBJ1-2	CASKPGQGNYGYTF	TGTGCCAGCAAACCGGGACAGGGTAACTATGGCTACACCTTC
TRBV7-2	.	TRBD1	TRBJ1-2	CASEPGGSGYTF	TGTGCCAGTGAACCAGGGGGAAGCGGCTACACCTTC
TRBV5-7	.	TRBD2	TRBJ2-1	CASSPLASGGFGIF	TGTGCCAGCAGCCCACTCGCTAGCGGGGGATTCGGGATCTTC
TRBV25-1	.	.	TRBJ1-2	CASSELAWGGTDYGYTF	TGTGCCAGCAGTGAATTGGCCTGGGGGGGAACCGACTATGGCTACACCTTC
TRBV9	.	TRBD1	TRBJ1-1	CASKSTGAMNTEAFF	TGTGCCAGCAAGTCGACAGGGGCAATGAACACTGAAGCTTTCTTT
TRBV7-2	.	TRBD2	TRBJ2-7	CASSPRTSGYEQYF	TGTGCCAGCAGCCCCCGGACTAGCGGCTACGAGCAGTACTTC
TRBV15	.	TRBD1	TRBJ1-5	CATSSGQGAGQPQHF	TGTGCCACCAGCAGCGGACAGGGGGCGGGTCAGCCCCAGCATTTT
TRBV5-6	.	TRBD2	TRBJ2-1	CASSLGPRGRASDEQFF	TGTGCCAGCAGCTTGGGTCCCCGCGGGAGGGCCAGCGATGAGCAGTTCTTC
TRBV19	.	TRBD1	TRBJ1-5	CASSTSGQGMYGSNQPQHF	TGTGCCAGTAGTACCTCCGGACAGGGGATGTATGGTAGCAATCAGCCCCAGCATTTT
TRBV3-1/TRBV3-2	few	TRBD1	TRBJ1-6	CASSPRTGGSPLHF	TGTGCCAGCAGCCCTAGGACAGGGGGTTCACCCCTCCACTTT
TRBV19	once	TRBD1	TRBJ1-2	CASTDRVGYTF	TGTGCCAGTACGGACAGGGTTGGCTACACCTTC
TRBV15	.	TRBD1	TRBJ2-1	CATSRSSGQGDEQFF	TGTGCCACCAGCAGATCGTCGGGACAGGGTGATGAGCAGTTCTTC
TRBV7-2	once	TRBD1	TRBJ1-1	CASSLGVGGLSTEAFF	TGTGCCAGCAGCTTAGGAGTAGGGGGCCTTAGCACTGAAGCTTTCTTT
TRBV11-2	.	.	TRBJ2-2	CASSLKGGVTGELFF	TGTGCCAGCAGCTTAAAAGGGGGGGTCACCGGGGAGCTGTTTTTT
TRBV11-3	few	.	TRBJ2-1	CASSLDIDNEQFF	TGTGCCAGCAGCTTAGACATCGACAATGAGCAGTTCTTC
TRBV9	.	TRBD2	TRBJ2-3	CASSVTPGGAEDTQYF	TGTGCCAGCAGCGTCACGCCCGGGGGGGCCGAGGATACGCAGTATTTT
TRBV6-5	.	TRBD1	TRBJ1-2	CASSNLRQGYGYTF	TGTGCCAGCAGTAACCTCAGACAGGGCTATGGCTACACCTTC
TRBV25-1	.	TRBD2	TRBJ2-1	CASSEGGGEYNEQFF	TGTGCCAGCAGTGAAGGCGGGGGAGAATACAATGAGCAGTTCTTC
TRBV2	.	.	TRBJ2-7	CATREQYF	TGTGCCACCCGCGAGCAGTACTTC
TRBV6-5	.	.	TRBJ2-1	CASSSQTGYNEQFF	TGTGCCAGCAGTTCGCAAACAGGCTACAATGAGCAGTTCTTC
TRBV5-1	few	TRBD1	TRBJ1-2	CASSAGTGATYGYTF	TGCGCCAGCAGCGCCGGGACAGGGGCGACCTATGGCTACACCTTC
TRBV6-2/TRBV6-3	.	.	TRBJ1-2	CASSYSDTANYGYTF	TGTGCCAGCAGTTATTCAGATACCGCTAACTATGGCTACACCTTC
TRBV7-9	.	.	TRBJ1-4	CASSLTGGHEKLFF	TGTGCCAGCAGCTTAACGGGCGGACATGAAAAACTGTTTTTT